Described below is a single TCR beta chain sequence and its context. Generated by immunoSEQ multiplex PCR, the TCRdb table keeps only in-frame clones and is missing some. The repertoire has approximately 61,000 clones, around 90% of them found once; the top ten carry approximately 0.35%. V gave up 2 bases and J gave up 6 bases; unmatched junction bases: 11. The CDR3 has 16 amino acids. Germline V gives CDR1 MNHEY, CDR2 SMNVEV (reference sequence). Prior autoimmune disease or systemic immunosuppression barred patients. Patients had blood sampled at baseline and again on cycle 4 day 1 and cycle 7 day 1. The data were taken from a study of OX40 agonist ivuxolimab in advanced cancers. Overall study context: Treatment of patients was with ivuxolimab, an agonistic anti-OX40 (CD134) antibody.

This clonotype was obtained from an adult with an advanced solid tumor such as melanoma, head and neck, liver or kidney cancer. The sample was CD4+ or CD8+ T cells sorted from blood, taken in a trial of the OX40 agonist ivuxolimab. V gene TRBV27 combines with J gene TRBJ2-3, with 7 bases that match TRBD2. Here the CDR3 DNA reads TGTGCCAGCAGTTTAGGTCGGGGGGTCTTTCTCGATACGCAGTATTTT. Protein sequence: CASSLGRGVFLDTQYF.